In its sample, the clone carrying this T cell receptor beta chain was seen a few times. No antigen is known for it. The data originate from a study of T cells in Graves' hyperthyroidism and ophthalmopathy. Study results and limitations: Among clonotypes expanded in thyroid above 0.001, most were also found in blood.

Germline loops: CDR1 MGHRA, CDR2 YSYEKL. This CDR3 is built from 15 residues. V lost 0 bases to trimming and J lost 2 bases, with 7 bases between them. Reasons for excluding patients were uncontrolled infection, other autoimmune disease, pregnancy or lactation. Amplified regions were TCR beta CDR3 sequences from RNA transcripts. First-round RT-PCR targeting the TCR CDR3 was performed with the HTBI primer set. In TCRdb, the multiplex PCR reads were re-called with MiXCR into one record per CDR3 protein. The top ten clones hold around 12% of a sample with approximately 690,000 distinct CDR3 sequences, roughly 14% of them seen once.

The chain links TRBV4-1 to TRBJ2-2; D gene uncertain. The receptor's source is a woman aged 50 to 65 with Graves' ophthalmopathy. The sample consisted of blood. The CDR3 coding sequence is TGCGCCAGCAGCCAAGAAGGCATCAACACCGGGGAGCTGTTTTTT. Translation gives CASSQEGINTGELFF.